Detailed here is one T cell receptor (beta chain). The antigen is undetermined. The data were taken from a study of T-cell memory formation after mild COVID-19. Regarding the study as a whole: Nothing showed for sure that second-wave clones peaking on day 37 were SARS-CoV-2 specific. Balance between CD4 and CD8 was seen in clones contracting day 15 to 85, and a CD4+ lean was seen in later expanders. Largely, contracting CD4+ clones fell within CM and EM, and contracting CD8+ clones within EMRA.

The CDR3 consists of 11 residues. Germline CDR1 reads DFQATT; CDR2 reads SNEGSKA (reference sequence). The V end lost 4 bases, the J end lost 5 bases, and 6 bases lay between the germline ends. TCRdb fed the 5' RACE reads into MiXCR, producing one record per CDR3 protein. The sample contains about 350,000 distinct CDR3 sequences, 12% to 15% of which appear only once. The sequence was obtained from a man between 18 and 35 years old who had mild COVID-19 (a few samples of this study predate the infection). Cell type and time point are not known. The sequencing sample was made of PBMCs or a T cell subset sorted from them (not recorded which). The chain couples TRBV20-1 to TRBJ2-1, with D uncertain. The CDR3 is CSANSNNEQFF. The CDR3 DNA reads as TGCAGTGCTAACAGTAACAATGAGCAGTTCTTC.